This passage covers 17 T cell receptor beta chains from one sample sequenced in a study of immune evolution from preneoplasia to lung adenocarcinoma. TCRdb's copy holds only in-frame clones and misses some; the assay was immunoSEQ multiplex PCR. The sample lists approximately 3,000 clones; around 84% were seen once. Sequencing was performed on FFPE adjacent normal lung tissue. The source is a person in their sixties or seventies with lung adenocarcinoma.

The chain carries TRBV30 and TRBJ1-1; no clear D gene. The CDR3 runs to 13 residues. Germline-derived CDR1 and CDR2 are GTSNPN and SVGIG (reference sequence). The V gene lost 0 bases and the J gene lost 2 bases, with 7 bases spanning the gap. CDR3 sequence reads: CAWSVTANTEAFF. The CDR3 bases are TGTGCCTGGAGTGTAACGGCTAACACTGAAGCTTTCTTT.

This clone has more than one count but fewer than ten. This sequence joins TRBV7-2 and TRBJ1-3; D may be TRBD1 (5 bases). This CDR3 has 15 amino acids. The ends were cut back, 1 base at V and 3 bases at J, with 10 bases in the middle. CDR1 and CDR2 (germline): SGHTA, FQGNSA. This chain's CDR3 is CASSLGPGDGNTIYF. CDR3 bases: TGTGCCAGCAGCTTAGGGCCGGGGGATGGAAACACCATATATTTT.

This clone has only one observation. V gene TRBV7-2 combines with J gene TRBJ2-7; possibly TRBD2 for D (5 bases). The germline gives CDR1 SGHTA, CDR2 FQGNSA. This CDR3 has 16 residues. With 0 bases removed from V and 0 bases from J, the gap between germline ends came to 12 bases. CDR3 region: CASSLAGAASSYEQYF. In nucleotides, the CDR3 is TGTGCCAGCAGCTTAGCGGGAGCGGCCAGCTCCTACGAGCAGTACTTC.

The J gene is TRBJ2-2, the V gene TRBV9; unclear D gene. The CDR3 extends over 12 amino acids. V was cut by 4 bases and J by 8 bases, with 9 bases left in between. Germline V gene data show CDR1 as SGDLS and CDR2 as YYNGEE. CDR3 DNA sequence: TGTGCCAGCAGCCTTCTCAGGGGGGAGCTGTTTTTT. Translating gives CASSLLRGELFF.

The chain joins TRBV5-1 to TRBJ2-3; D possibly corresponds to TRBD2 (6 bases). Germline loops: CDR1 SGHRS, CDR2 YFSETQ. The V end was cut by 4 bases, the J end by 5 bases, with 11 bases between. This CDR3 comprises 13 residues. This chain's CDR3 is CASSPGLLDTQYF. The DNA of the CDR3 is TGCGCCAGCAGCCCGGGACTTCTAGATACGCAGTATTTT.

The chain has TRBV25-1 and TRBJ1-2; D is unresolved. The CDR3 runs to 12 residues. The V and J ends lost 5 bases and 2 bases respectively, with 6 bases between them. Looked up from germline, CDR1 is MGHDK and CDR2 is SYGVNS. This chain's CDR3 is CASSTENYGYTF. The CDR3 DNA reads as TGTGCCAGCAGTACAGAAAACTATGGCTACACCTTC.

The chain carries TRBV6-1 and TRBJ2-7, with D unresolved. The CDR3 is made up of 16 amino acids. Germline CDR1 is MNHNS and CDR2 is SASEGT. Trimming pared 0 bases from V and 2 bases from J, leaving 14 bases between. The CDR3 spells CASSEAKTPRPYEQYF. CDR3 DNA sequence: TGTGCCAGCAGTGAAGCAAAGACACCAAGACCCTACGAGCAGTACTTC.

J is TRBJ2-3 and V is TRBV16; the D is unclear. Trimming took 4 bases from V and 0 from J, leaving 2 bases between them. The CDR3 length is 12 residues. CDR1 and CDR2 (germline): KGHSY, FQNENV. The DNA of the CDR3 is TGTGCCAGCAGCCGAAGCACAGATACGCAGTATTTT. Residues: CASSRSTDTQYF.

The chain is built from TRBV28 and TRBJ1-6; maybe TRBD1 (5 bases). CDR1 and CDR2 from the germline V gene are MDHEN and SYDVKM. The CDR3 totals 12 residues. V gave up 11 bases and J gave up 8 bases, with 13 bases separating them. The CDR3, as DNA: TGTGCCGGATGCCGGGGGGATTCACCCCTCCACTTT. It specifies CAGCRGDSPLHF. Complete variable domain (other parts from reference TRBV28 and TRBJ1-6): DVKVTQSSRYLVKRTGEKVFLECVQDMDHENMFWYRQDPGLGLRLIYFSYDVKMKEKGDIPEGYSVSREKKERFSLILESASTNQTSMYLCAGCRGDSPLHFGNGTRLTVT.

This clone was recorded once. This chain uses TRBV4-2 with TRBJ2-5; TRBD2 matches at 9 bases. The CDR3 runs to 15 residues. Germline V CDR1 and CDR2: LGHNA, YNFKEQ. J lost 5 bases, V lost 0 bases, and 4 bases had no gene match. CDR3 amino acids: CASSQERGGTETQYF. The CDR3 DNA reads TGTGCCAGCAGCCAAGAGCGGGGGGGTACGGAGACCCAGTACTTC.

V is TRBV11-3 and J is TRBJ2-1; D unclear. V lost 1 base, J lost 1 base, and 2 bases lay in between. The CDR3 is 13 residues long. The germline CDR1 and CDR2 sequences are SGHNT and YENEEA. CDR3 in DNA: TGTGCCAGCAGCTTAGGTTCCTACAATGAGCAGTTCTTC. The encoded protein is CASSLGSYNEQFF. Drawing the rest from reference TRBV11-3 and TRBJ2-1, the complete variable domain is EAGVVQSPRYKIIEKKQPVAFWCNPISGHNTLYWYLQNLGQGPELLIRYENEEAVDDSQLPKDRFSAERLKGVDSTLKIQPAELGDSAVYLCASSLGSYNEQFFGPGTRLTVL.

The DNA for the CDR3 is TGTGCCAGCTCGCCGGGACAGGCGGGCTCTGGGCAGCCCCAGCATTTT. Protein product: CASSPGQAGSGQPQHF. The chain is built from TRBV18 and TRBJ1-5; 8 bases are a match to TRBD1. V shed 6 bases, J shed 7 bases, and the junction held 14 bases outside the gene matches. The CDR3 spans 16 residues. Germline V gene data show CDR1 as KGHSH and CDR2 as LQKENI.

The chain links TRBV5-6 to TRBJ2-3, with 7 bases identical to TRBD2. V gave up 3 bases and J gave up 8 bases; unmatched junction bases: 9. CDR3 length equals 14 residues. Germline V gene lookup returns CDR1 SGHDT and CDR2 YYEEEE. CDR3 coding DNA: TGTGCCAGCAGCTCCGGACTAGTTGTGGGTACGCAGTATTTT. Protein sequence: CASSSGLVVGTQYF.

This chain uses TRBV29-1 with TRBJ1-2, with D possibly TRBD1 on 6 matching bases. V lost 1 base and J lost 10, with 22 bases in between. The CDR3 extends over 15 amino acids. The germline gives CDR1 SQVTM, CDR2 ANQGSEA. DNA for the CDR3: TGCAGCGTTGAAGGTCGGGGGGGGCGCAATGACGACTACACCTTC. Its protein product is CSVEGRGGRNDDYTF.

The J gene is TRBJ2-2, the V gene TRBV28; D is unresolved. Germline V lookup: CDR1 MDHEN, CDR2 SYDVKM. The germline V and J ends were trimmed by 3 bases and 4 bases, with 9 bases remaining between them. The CDR3 is 14 amino acids. The CDR3 DNA follows: TGTGCCAGCAGTTTCTCTAGGGCCACCGGGGAGCTGTTTTTT. It is translated as CASSFSRATGELFF. The full variable domain, completed using reference TRBV28 and TRBJ2-2, is DVKVTQSSRYLVKRTGEKVFLECVQDMDHENMFWYRQDPGLGLRLIYFSYDVKMKEKGDIPEGYSVSREKKERFSLILESASTNQTSMYLCASSFSRATGELFFGEGSRLTVL.

The chain employs TRBV5-4 and TRBJ2-1; 7 nucleotides agree with TRBD2. The CDR3 contains 15 residues. Germline V gene lookup returns CDR1 SGHNT and CDR2 YYREEE (reference sequence). The V segment lost 3 bases and the J segment 0 bases; nucleotides outside the gene matches: 3. The CDR3 is CASSSAGPSYNEQFF. The CDR3 region has the DNA TGTGCCAGCAGCTCAGCGGGGCCCTCCTACAATGAGCAGTTCTTC. Complete variable domain (other parts from reference TRBV5-4 and TRBJ2-1): ETGVTQSPTHLIKTRGQQVTLRCSSQSGHNTVSWYQQALGQGPQFIFQYYREEENGRGNFPPRFSGLQFPNYSSELNVNALELDDSALYLCASSSAGPSYNEQFFGPGTRLTVL.

This chain joins TRBV5-4 and TRBJ2-6, with D possibly TRBD2 on 6 matching bases. V gave up 0 bases and J gave up 0 bases, with 7 bases separating them. Germline values: CDR1 SGHNT, CDR2 YYREEE (reference sequence). CDR3 length: 16 amino acids. The CDR3 DNA sequence: TGTGCCAGCAGCTTGGGGAGGGGCTCTGGGGCCAACGTCCTGACTTTC. Encoded protein: CASSLGRGSGANVLTF.